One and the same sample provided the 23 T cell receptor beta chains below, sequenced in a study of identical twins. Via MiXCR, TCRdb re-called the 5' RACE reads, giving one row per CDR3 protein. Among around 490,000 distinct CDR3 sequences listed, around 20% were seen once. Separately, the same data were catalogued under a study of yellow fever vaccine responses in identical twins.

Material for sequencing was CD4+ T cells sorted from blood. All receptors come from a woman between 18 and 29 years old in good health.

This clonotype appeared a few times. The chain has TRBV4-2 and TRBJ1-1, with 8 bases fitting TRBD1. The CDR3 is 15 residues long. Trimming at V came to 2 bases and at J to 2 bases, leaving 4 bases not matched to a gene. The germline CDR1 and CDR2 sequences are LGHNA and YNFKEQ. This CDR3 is CASSQWTGSNTEAFF. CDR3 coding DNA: TGTGCCAGCAGCCAATGGACAGGGTCAAACACTGAAGCTTTCTTT.

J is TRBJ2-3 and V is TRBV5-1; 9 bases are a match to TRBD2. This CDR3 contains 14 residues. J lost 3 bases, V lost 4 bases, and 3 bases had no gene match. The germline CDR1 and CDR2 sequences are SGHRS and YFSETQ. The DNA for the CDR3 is TGCGCCAGCAGCGACGGACTAGCGACAGATACGCAGTATTTT. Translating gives CASSDGLATDTQYF.

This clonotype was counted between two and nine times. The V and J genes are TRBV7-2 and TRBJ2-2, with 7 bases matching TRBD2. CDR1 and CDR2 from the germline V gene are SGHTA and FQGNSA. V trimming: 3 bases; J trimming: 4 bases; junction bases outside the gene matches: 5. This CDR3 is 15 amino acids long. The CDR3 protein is CASSLGTTVTGELFF. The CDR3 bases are TGTGCCAGCAGCTTGGGGACTACGGTCACCGGGGAGCTGTTTTTT.

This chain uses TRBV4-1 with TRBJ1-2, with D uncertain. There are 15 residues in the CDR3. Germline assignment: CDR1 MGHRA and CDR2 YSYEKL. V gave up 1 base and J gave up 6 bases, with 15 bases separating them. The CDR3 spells CASSQVPRLPNGYTF. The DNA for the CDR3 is TGCGCCAGCAGCCAAGTACCAAGGTTGCCCAATGGCTACACCTTC.

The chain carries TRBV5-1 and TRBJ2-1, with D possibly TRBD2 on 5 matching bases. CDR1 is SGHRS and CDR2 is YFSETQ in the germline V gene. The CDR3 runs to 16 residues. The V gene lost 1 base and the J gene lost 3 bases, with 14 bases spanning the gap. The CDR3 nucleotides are TGCGCCAGCAGCTTGCTGCCCGGGGAACGCTACAATGAGCAGTTCTTC. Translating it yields CASSLLPGERYNEQFF.

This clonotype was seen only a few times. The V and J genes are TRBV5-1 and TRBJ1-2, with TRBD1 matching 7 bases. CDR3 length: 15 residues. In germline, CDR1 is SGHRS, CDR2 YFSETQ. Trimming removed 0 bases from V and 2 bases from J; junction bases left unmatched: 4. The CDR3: CASSLVGQANYGYTF. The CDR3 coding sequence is TGCGCCAGCAGCTTGGTTGGACAGGCCAACTATGGCTACACCTTC.

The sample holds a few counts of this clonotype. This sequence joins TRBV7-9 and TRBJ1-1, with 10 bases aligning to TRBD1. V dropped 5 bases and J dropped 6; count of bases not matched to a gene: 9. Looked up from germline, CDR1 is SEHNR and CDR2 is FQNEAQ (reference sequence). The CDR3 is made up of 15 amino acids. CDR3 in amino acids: CASSPGTGVSAEAFF. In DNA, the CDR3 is TGTGCCAGCAGCCCCGGGACAGGGGTTTCGGCTGAAGCTTTCTTT.

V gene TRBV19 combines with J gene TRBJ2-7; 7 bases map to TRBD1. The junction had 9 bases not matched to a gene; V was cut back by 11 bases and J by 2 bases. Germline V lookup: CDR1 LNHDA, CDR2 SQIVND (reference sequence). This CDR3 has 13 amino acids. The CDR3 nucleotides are TGTGCCGAAAGAGGACAGGAGACCTACGAGCAGTACGTC. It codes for CAERGQETYEQYV.

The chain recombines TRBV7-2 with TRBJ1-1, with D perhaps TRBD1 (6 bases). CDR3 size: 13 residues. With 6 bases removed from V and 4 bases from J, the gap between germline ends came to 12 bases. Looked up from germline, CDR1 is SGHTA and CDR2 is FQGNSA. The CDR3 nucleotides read TGTGCCAGCAGGAAGGGGGGTAGCACTGAAGCTTTCTTT. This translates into CASRKGGSTEAFF.

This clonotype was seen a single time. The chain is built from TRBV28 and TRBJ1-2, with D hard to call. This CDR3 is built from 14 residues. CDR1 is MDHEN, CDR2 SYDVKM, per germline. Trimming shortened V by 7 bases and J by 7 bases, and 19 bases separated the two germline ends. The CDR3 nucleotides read TGTGCCAGCAAGGTGGCCAGACTTTCCACTGGCTACACCTTC. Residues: CASKVARLSTGYTF.

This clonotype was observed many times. Here the CDR3 reads CASSLPLGNEQFF. CDR3 DNA: TGCGCCAGCAGCTTGCCCCTTGGGAATGAGCAGTTCTTC. The chain links TRBV5-1 to TRBJ2-1, with unresolved D. The CDR3 length is 13 residues. Germline assignment: CDR1 SGHRS and CDR2 YFSETQ. V lost 1 base to trimming and J lost 7 bases, with 9 bases between them.

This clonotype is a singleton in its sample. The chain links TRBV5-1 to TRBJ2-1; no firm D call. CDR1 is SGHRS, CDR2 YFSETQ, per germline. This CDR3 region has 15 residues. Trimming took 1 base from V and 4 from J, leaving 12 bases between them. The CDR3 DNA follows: TGCGCCAGCAGCTTGCAGGCTAATCTATACAATGAGCAGTTCTTC. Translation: CASSLQANLYNEQFF.

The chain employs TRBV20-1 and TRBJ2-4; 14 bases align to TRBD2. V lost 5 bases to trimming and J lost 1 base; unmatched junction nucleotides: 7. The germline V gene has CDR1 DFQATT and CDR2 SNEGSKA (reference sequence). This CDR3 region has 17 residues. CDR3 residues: CSASPGLAGVAKNIQYF. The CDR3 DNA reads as TGCAGTGCTTCACCGGGACTAGCGGGAGTCGCCAAAAACATTCAGTACTTC.

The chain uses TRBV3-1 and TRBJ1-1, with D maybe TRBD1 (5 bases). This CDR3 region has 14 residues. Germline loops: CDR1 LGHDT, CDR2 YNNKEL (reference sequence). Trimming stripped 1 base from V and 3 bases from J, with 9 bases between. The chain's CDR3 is CASSQVQGDTEAFF. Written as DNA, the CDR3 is TGTGCCAGCAGCCAAGTGCAAGGGGACACTGAAGCTTTCTTT.

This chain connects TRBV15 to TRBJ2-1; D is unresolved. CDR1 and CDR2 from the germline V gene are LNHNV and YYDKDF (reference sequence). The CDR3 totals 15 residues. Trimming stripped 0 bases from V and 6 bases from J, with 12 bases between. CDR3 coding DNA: TGTGCCACCAGCAGAGATCTCCTAGTTGGCAATGAGCAGTTCTTC. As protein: CATSRDLLVGNEQFF. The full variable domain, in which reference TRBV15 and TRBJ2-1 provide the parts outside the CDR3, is DAMVIQNPRYQVTQFGKPVTLSCSQTLNHNVMYWYQQKSSQAPKLLFHYYDKDFNNEADTPDNFQSRRPNTSFCFLDIRSPGLGDTAMYLCATSRDLLVGNEQFFGPGTRLTVL.

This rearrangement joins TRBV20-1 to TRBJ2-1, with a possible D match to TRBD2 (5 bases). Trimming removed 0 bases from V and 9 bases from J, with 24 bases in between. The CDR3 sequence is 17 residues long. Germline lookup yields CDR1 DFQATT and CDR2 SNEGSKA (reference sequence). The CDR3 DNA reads TGCAGTGCTAGAGATGGACTCGGGATCTTCAGAAACACTGAGCAGTTCTTC. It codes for CSARDGLGIFRNTEQFF.

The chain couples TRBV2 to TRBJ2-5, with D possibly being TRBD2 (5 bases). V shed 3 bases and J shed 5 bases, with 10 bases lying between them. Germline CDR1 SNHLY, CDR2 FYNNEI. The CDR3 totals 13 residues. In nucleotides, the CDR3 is TGTGCCAGCAGTGACGAGGGTTGGGAGACCCAGTACTTC. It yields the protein CASSDEGWETQYF.

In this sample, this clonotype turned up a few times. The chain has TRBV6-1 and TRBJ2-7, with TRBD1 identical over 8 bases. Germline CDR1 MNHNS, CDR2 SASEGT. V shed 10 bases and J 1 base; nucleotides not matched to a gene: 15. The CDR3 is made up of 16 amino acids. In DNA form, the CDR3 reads TGTGCCACCCTAAGCCTGACAGGGGAAGGTTCCTACGAGCAGTACTTC. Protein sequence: CATLSLTGEGSYEQYF.

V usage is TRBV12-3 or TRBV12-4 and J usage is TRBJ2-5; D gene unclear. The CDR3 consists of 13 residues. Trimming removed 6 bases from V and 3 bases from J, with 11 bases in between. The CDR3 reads CASRGVGKETQYF. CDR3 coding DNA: TGTGCCAGCAGGGGTGTGGGGAAAGAGACCCAGTACTTC.

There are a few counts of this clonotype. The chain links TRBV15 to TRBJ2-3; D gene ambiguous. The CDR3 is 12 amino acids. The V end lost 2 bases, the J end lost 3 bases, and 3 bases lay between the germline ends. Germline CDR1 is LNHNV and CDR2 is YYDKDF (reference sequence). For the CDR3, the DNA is TGTGCCACCAGCAGACATACAGATACGCAGTATTTT. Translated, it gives CATSRHTDTQYF. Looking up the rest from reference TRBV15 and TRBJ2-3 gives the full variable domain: DAMVIQNPRYQVTQFGKPVTLSCSQTLNHNVMYWYQQKSSQAPKLLFHYYDKDFNNEADTPDNFQSRRPNTSFCFLDIRSPGLGDTAMYLCATSRHTDTQYFGPGTRLTVL.

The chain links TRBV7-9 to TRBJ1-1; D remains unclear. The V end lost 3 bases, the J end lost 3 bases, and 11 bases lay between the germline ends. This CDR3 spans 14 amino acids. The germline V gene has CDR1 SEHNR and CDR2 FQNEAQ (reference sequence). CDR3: CASSFQDGYTEAFF. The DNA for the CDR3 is TGTGCCAGCAGCTTTCAGGACGGGTACACTGAAGCTTTCTTT.

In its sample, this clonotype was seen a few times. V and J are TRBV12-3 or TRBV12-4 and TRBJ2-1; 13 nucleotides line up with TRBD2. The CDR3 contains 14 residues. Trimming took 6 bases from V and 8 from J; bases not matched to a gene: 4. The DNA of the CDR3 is TGTGCCAGCAGACTAGCGGGGGGGCTCTATGAGCAGTTCTTC. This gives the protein CASRLAGGLYEQFF.

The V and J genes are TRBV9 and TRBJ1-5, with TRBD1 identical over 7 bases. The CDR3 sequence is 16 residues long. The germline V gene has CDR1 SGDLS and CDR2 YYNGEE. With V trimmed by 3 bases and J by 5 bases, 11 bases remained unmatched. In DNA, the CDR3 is TGTGCCAGCAGCGAAGGGACAGCCATAGACTATCAGCCCCAGCATTTT. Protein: CASSEGTAIDYQPQHF.